What follows are 17 T cell receptor beta chains derived from one specimen sequenced in a study of blood T cell repertoires in COVID-19 (dated by TCRdb to 2019 to 2021). The library was produced with the immunoSEQ multiplex PCR assay. In its TCRdb copy, this immuneACCESS table keeps in-frame sequences only and misses some clones. Where compared with another copy, unresolved V genes explain less than half of these, and the others have no known cause. In this sample the table shows approximately 200,000 clones, 86% of which occur a single time. Together, the top ten hold about 2.2% of the sample. The sequencing sample was made of peripheral blood. The receptors come from a woman in her 50s with acute or convalescent COVID-19.

The genes are TRBV30 and TRBJ1-6, with D tentatively TRBD1 (6 bases). Germline V lookup: CDR1 GTSNPN, CDR2 SVGIG (reference sequence). The germline V and J ends were trimmed by 0 bases and 7 bases, with 13 bases remaining between them. This CDR3 is 15 amino acids long. The chain's CDR3 is CAWSVTGGVNSPLHF. CDR3 bases: TGTGCCTGGAGTGTAACGGGGGGCGTCAATTCACCCCTCCACTTT.

The chain carries TRBV28 and TRBJ2-1, with a possible D match to TRBD1 (6 bases). The germline V gene has CDR1 MDHEN and CDR2 SYDVKM. V was shortened by 2 bases and J by 15 bases, with 14 bases between the two germline ends. The CDR3 contains 12 residues. DNA of the CDR3: TGTGCCAGCAGTTTAGCAGGGGTGCGATGGTTCTTC. This sequence encodes CASSLAGVRWFF. The full variable domain, its missing parts supplied by reference TRBV28 and TRBJ2-1, is DVKVTQSSRYLVKRTGEKVFLECVQDMDHENMFWYRQDPGLGLRLIYFSYDVKMKEKGDIPEGYSVSREKKERFSLILESASTNQTSMYLCASSLAGVRWFFGPGTRLTVL.

The chain employs TRBV6-5 and TRBJ1-5, with D uncertain. Trimming cost V 6 bases and J 2 bases, with 14 bases left between them. The CDR3 spans 15 residues. Looked up from germline, CDR1 is MNHEY and CDR2 is SVGAGI. CDR3 sequence (DNA): TGTGCCAGCAGCGGCTCGGACGGGGGCAATCAGCCCCAGCATTTT. This sequence encodes CASSGSDGGNQPQHF.

Remarks on this clone: One end of the junction is discordant with germline, which a read error may explain. The V gene is TRBV30, the J gene TRBJ2-5, with D possibly being TRBD1 (6 bases). This CDR3 contains 11 residues. The germline CDR1 and CDR2 sequences are GTSNPN and SVGIG (reference sequence). The CDR3 DNA is TGTGCCTGCCAGACAGGAGAGGCCCAGTACTTC. Protein: CACQTGEAQYF.

The chain carries TRBV5-4 and TRBJ2-7; 10 nucleotides agree with TRBD1. Trimming cost V 4 bases and J 3 bases; bases outside gene matches: 7. The CDR3 runs to 15 residues. The germline V gene encodes CDR1 SGHNT and CDR2 YYREEE (reference sequence). CDR3 sequence (DNA): TGTGCCAGCAGCACCGGGACAGGGGAAGACTACGAGCAGTACTTC. This encodes CASSTGTGEDYEQYF.

The chain uses TRBV5-8 and TRBJ1-5; TRBD1 aligns across 12 bases. Germline V lookup: CDR1 SGHTS, CDR2 YDEGEE. CDR3 length equals 15 residues. V lost 4 bases to trimming and J lost 11 bases; unmatched junction nucleotides: 10. The CDR3 DNA follows: TGTGCCAGCAGCCCGGGACAGGGGGCCTTAAAGTCCCAGCATTTT. It codes for CASSPGQGALKSQHF. The entire variable domain, with the rest obtained from reference TRBV5-8 and TRBJ1-5, is as follows: EAGVTQSPTHLIKTRGQQATLRCSPISGHTSVYWYQQALGLGLQFLLWYDEGEERNRGNFPPRFSGRQFPNYSSELNVNALELEDSALYLCASSPGQGALKSQHFGDGTRLSIL.

The V and J genes are TRBV2 and TRBJ1-1, with 9 nucleotides matching TRBD1. This CDR3 contains 14 residues. The germline gives CDR1 SNHLY, CDR2 FYNNEI. The ends lost 6 bases at V and 5 bases at J; junction bases unmatched: 7. The CDR3 spells CASRGQGERTEAFF. CDR3 sequence (DNA): TGTGCCAGCAGGGGACAGGGTGAAAGAACTGAAGCTTTCTTT. Drawing the rest from reference TRBV2 and TRBJ1-1, the complete variable domain is EPEVTQTPSHQVTQMGQEVILRCVPISNHLYFYWYRQILGQKVEFLVSFYNNEISEKSEIFDDQFSVERPDGSNFTLKIRSTKLEDSAMYFCASRGQGERTEAFFGQGTRLTVV.

This clone showed up just once. This sequence joins TRBV10-3 and TRBJ1-4; D perhaps matches TRBD1 (6 bases). This CDR3 comprises 13 residues. The ends were cut back, 7 bases at V and 5 bases at J, with 11 bases in the middle. CDR1 and CDR2 from the germline V gene are ENHRY and SYGVKD. CDR3 sequence: CAITNRANEKLFF. CDR3 nucleotide sequence: TGTGCCATCACCAACAGGGCGAATGAAAAACTGTTTTTT.

The CDR3 is CASSPAGRALNTGELFF. The CDR3 region has the DNA TGTGCCAGCTCACCAGCCGGGAGGGCCTTGAACACCGGGGAGCTGTTTTTT. This chain uses TRBV18 with TRBJ2-2, with 8 bases lining up with TRBD2. Looked up from germline, CDR1 is KGHSH and CDR2 is LQKENI. Trimming cost V 2 bases and J 1 base; bases outside gene matches: 6. The CDR3 sequence is 17 residues long.

The chain uses TRBV27 and TRBJ1-6; D uncertain. V dropped 2 bases and J dropped 6 bases, with 8 bases sitting between them. The V gene's germline CDR1 is MNHEY and CDR2 SMNVEV (reference sequence). The CDR3 covers 14 residues. CDR3 loop: CASSLAGFNSPLHF. The CDR3 nucleotides are TGTGCCAGCAGTTTAGCGGGGTTTAATTCACCCCTCCACTTT.

V gene TRBV19 combines with J gene TRBJ1-4, with 9 positions matching TRBD1. The CDR3 is 14 amino acids. The germline CDR1 and CDR2 sequences are LNHDA and SQIVND (reference sequence). Trimming removed 9 bases from V and 3 bases from J; junction bases left unmatched: 5. CDR3 residues: CASLQGAANEKLFF. Here the CDR3 DNA reads TGTGCCAGCTTACAGGGGGCAGCTAATGAAAAACTGTTTTTT.

This clone has only one observation. This chain uses TRBV5-4 with TRBJ1-2; 10 bases match TRBD1. This CDR3 is 15 amino acids long. Losses at the gene ends were 0 bases for V and 7 bases for J; bases not matched to a gene: 6. Germline CDR1 and CDR2: SGHNT and YYREEE (reference sequence). The CDR3 DNA reads as TGTGCCAGCAGCTTGGCGGGGGGACAGGGGACTGGCTACACCTTC. Its protein is CASSLAGGQGTGYTF.

This chain uses TRBV4-3 with TRBJ2-7; 12 bases line up with TRBD2. The CDR3 contains 18 residues. J gave up 2 bases and V 0 bases, and 8 bases lay outside the gene matches. Germline V gene data show CDR1 as LGHNA and CDR2 as YSLEER. The CDR3 DNA reads as TGCGCCAGCAGCCAAGAAAGGACTAGCGGGATATTACCCTACGAGCAGTACTTC. This codes for CASSQERTSGILPYEQYF.

The V and J genes are TRBV6-2 or TRBV6-3 and TRBJ2-7; the D is unclear. The V end was cut by 2 bases, the J end by 2 bases, with 4 bases between. The V gene's germline CDR1 is MNHEY and CDR2 SVGEGT. This CDR3 has 12 residues. The CDR3 loop reads CASSYGPYEQYF. Here the CDR3 DNA reads TGTGCCAGCAGTTACGGCCCCTACGAGCAGTACTTC.

This clone was detected a few times. This chain joins TRBV13 and TRBJ1-2; possible D gene TRBD1, 5 bases. The CDR3 sequence is 13 residues long. Germline-derived CDR1 and CDR2 are PRHDT and FYEKMQ (reference sequence). Trimming took 5 bases from V and 3 from J, leaving 10 bases between them. For the CDR3, the DNA is TGTGCCAGCAGCCCGCGGGGGGACTATGGCTACACCTTC. It specifies CASSPRGDYGYTF.

This chain uses TRBV19 with TRBJ1-6, with D tentatively TRBD1 (5 bases). This CDR3 is 13 amino acids long. Germline assignment: CDR1 LNHDA and CDR2 SQIVND (reference sequence). Trimming shortened V by 5 bases and J by 9 bases, and 11 bases separated the two germline ends. This CDR3 is CASSETVTSPLHF. The CDR3 coding sequence is TGTGCCAGTAGTGAGACAGTTACTTCACCCCTCCACTTT.

This rearrangement joins TRBV19 to TRBJ1-2; 10 nucleotides agree with TRBD1. Germline loops: CDR1 LNHDA, CDR2 SQIVND (reference sequence). This CDR3 is 15 amino acids long. The ends lost 6 bases at V and 8 bases at J; junction bases unmatched: 12. CDR3 sequence reads: CASRNSGTGVDGYTF. CDR3 in DNA: TGTGCCAGTAGAAACTCCGGGACAGGGGTCGACGGCTACACCTTC.